These T cell receptor beta chains were read from a single sample in a study of blood T cell repertoires in COVID-19. Assay used: immunoSEQ multiplex PCR; TCRdb lists only in-frame clones, some missing. The sample records 200,000 to 250,000 clones, around 85% being singletons. The sequencing input was peripheral blood. The receptors shown here come from a woman between 25 and 40 years old who had recovered from COVID-19. Each CDR3 is given with its conserved first and last residue. The D gene is left open where the match is weak. Rows give clone size only sometimes, using once, few, many, or a class for an expanded clone.

size: NA; J: TRBJ2-7; V: TRBV6-5; D: NA; DNA: TGTGCCAGCATGCGGGCGGTCTCCTACGAGCAGTACTTC; CDR3: CASMRAVSYEQYF
size: NA; J: TRBJ1-2; V: TRBV11-2; D: NA; DNA: TGTGCCAGCAGCTTTCGGGGGATCCTTAACTATGGCTACACCTTC; CDR3: CASSFRGILNYGYTF
size: many; J: TRBJ2-7; V: TRBV2; D: NA; DNA: TGTGCCAGCAGACCGACGAGGGCTGGGAACGAGCAGTACTTC; CDR3: CASRPTRAGNEQYF
size: NA; J: TRBJ1-3; V: TRBV2; D: NA; DNA: TGTGCCAGCGACAAGGGGACGGAGGGCTCTGGAAACACCATATATTTT; CDR3: CASDKGTEGSGNTIYF
size: NA; J: TRBJ1-2; V: TRBV7-9; D: TRBD1; DNA: TGTGCCAGCAGCTGGGGACAGGGGGACTATGGCTACACCTTC; CDR3: CASSWGQGDYGYTF
size: few; J: TRBJ2-1; V: TRBV6-5; D: TRBD2; DNA: TGTGCCAGCAGTTTGTGGACTAGGAACAATGAGCAGTTCTTC; CDR3: CASSLWTRNNEQFF
size: NA; J: TRBJ1-6; V: TRBV5-4; D: TRBD1; DNA: TGTGCCAGCAGCGACCCCCGGGACAGGGCTGGGAATTCACCCCTCCACTTT; CDR3: CASSDPRDRAGNSPLHF
size: NA; J: TRBJ2-7; V: TRBV7-2; D: TRBD1; DNA: TGTGCCAGCAGCGCCTCCGGGACAGCGCCCTACGAGCAGTACTTC; CDR3: CASSASGTAPYEQYF
size: NA; J: TRBJ2-2; V: TRBV5-1; D: NA; DNA: TGCGCCAGCGCGTCAGGGGGGCGCGACACCGGGGAGCTGTTTTTT; CDR3: CASASGGRDTGELFF
size: NA; J: TRBJ1-1; V: TRBV11-2; D: NA; DNA: TGTGCCAGCAGCCCCCCAGGGAATCGTCGGAACACTGAAGCTTTCTTT; CDR3: CASSPPGNRRNTEAFF
size: NA; J: TRBJ1-2; V: TRBV21-1; D: NA; DNA: TGTGCCAGCAGCATGGGACAGGGAGCGTCCGTCTATGGCTACACCTTC; CDR3: CASSMGQGASVYGYTF
size: NA; J: TRBJ2-3; V: TRBV6-1; D: TRBD2; DNA: TGTGCCAGCAGTGTTCCTAGCGGGGGGGCGGGAGATACGCAGTATTTT; CDR3: CASSVPSGGAGDTQYF
size: NA; J: TRBJ2-1; V: TRBV6-1; D: TRBD2; DNA: TGTGCCAGCAGTGAGCTACTTGAGCGGGGTTCTGAGCAGTTCTTC; CDR3: CASSELLERGSEQFF
size: NA; J: TRBJ1-1; V: TRBV7-6; D: NA; DNA: TGTGCCAGCAGCTTTCCCCTGTTT; CDR3: CASSFPLF
size: NA; J: TRBJ1-1; V: TRBV7-9; D: TRBD1; DNA: TGTGCCAGCAGCCCACCGAGGACAGGGGGGACTGAAGCTTTCTTT; CDR3: CASSPPRTGGTEAFF
size: NA; J: TRBJ1-3; V: TRBV7-9; D: NA; DNA: TGTGCCAGCAGCTTAGCCCACTCTGGAAACACCATATATTTT; CDR3: CASSLAHSGNTIYF
size: NA; J: TRBJ1-2; V: TRBV7-6; D: NA; DNA: TGTGCCAGCAGCTTAGCGGGGGGGCGAGGCTACACCTTC; CDR3: CASSLAGGRGYTF
size: once; J: TRBJ1-5; V: TRBV20-1; D: NA; DNA: TGCAGTGCTAGTTCAGAGGGCAGGGGGCCCCAGCATTTT; CDR3: CSASSEGRGPQHF
size: NA; J: TRBJ1-6; V: TRBV30; D: NA; DNA: TGTGCCTGGAAGGAGTATCATAATTCACCCCTCCACTTT; CDR3: CAWKEYHNSPLHF
size: NA; J: TRBJ2-7; V: TRBV7-6; D: TRBD1; DNA: TGTGCCAGCAGCTTCGGACAGGGTGACGCCTACGAGCAGTACTTC; CDR3: CASSFGQGDAYEQYF
size: NA; J: TRBJ2-1; V: TRBV11-3; D: NA; DNA: TGTGCCAGCAGCTTAGGTGGCGCGGGCACGAGCTCCTACAATGAGCAGTTCTTC; CDR3: CASSLGGAGTSSYNEQFF
size: NA; J: TRBJ1-1; V: TRBV18; D: TRBD1; DNA: TGTGCCAGCTCACCGGACAGGGCGGGGCAGGCTTTCTTT; CDR3: CASSPDRAGQAFF
size: NA; J: TRBJ2-3; V: TRBV19; D: NA; DNA: TGTGCCAGTAGTATCCAGAGCACAGATACGCAGTATTTT; CDR3: CASSIQSTDTQYF
size: NA; J: TRBJ1-3; V: TRBV4-2; D: NA; DNA: TGTGCCAGCAGCCAAGTTCTCGGGGGGCGCGTGGAGCGTAACACCATATATTTT; CDR3: CASSQVLGGRVERNTIYF
size: NA; J: TRBJ1-4; V: TRBV15; D: TRBD1; DNA: TGTGCCACCAGCAGAATCCCTGGGACAGTGTTTTTT; CDR3: CATSRIPGTVFF
size: NA; J: TRBJ1-3; V: TRBV5-1; D: TRBD1; DNA: TGCGCCAGCAGCTTGGGGACAGGGTTGAGCTCTGGAAACACCATATATTTT; CDR3: CASSLGTGLSSGNTIYF
size: NA; J: TRBJ2-1; V: TRBV6-5; D: NA; DNA: TGTGCCAGCAGCAAGGGGGGGCAATGGAATGAGCAGTTCTTC; CDR3: CASSKGGQWNEQFF
size: NA; J: TRBJ2-7; V: TRBV4-3; D: NA; DNA: TGCGCCAGCAGCCTTTCTCCGGCGGGATTCTACGAGCAGTACTTC; CDR3: CASSLSPAGFYEQYF
size: NA; J: TRBJ1-2; V: TRBV9; D: NA; DNA: TGTGCCAGCAGCGTAGGTTCAGGGGATCACTATGGCTACACCTTC; CDR3: CASSVGSGDHYGYTF
size: NA; J: TRBJ2-2; V: TRBV2; D: NA; DNA: TGTGCCAGCAGTGCGTGGACAGTACACACCGGGGAGCTGTTTTTT; CDR3: CASSAWTVHTGELFF
size: NA; J: TRBJ1-2; V: TRBV19; D: TRBD1; DNA: TGTGCCAGCGGGACAGGGGGCGTGTCAGGTGGCTACACCTTC; CDR3: CASGTGGVSGGYTF